This T cell receptor beta chain was retrieved from a study of T cells after yellow fever vaccination. General study results and limits: A limited proportion of clonotypes was detected within both the CD4 and CD8 compartments. Most primary-vaccination clones recurred post-booster (nearly 98% CD4, 88% CD8).

With respect to this clonotype: No antigen is known for it.

Germline V gene sequence: CDR1 SGHRS, CDR2 YFSETQ. V was cut by 0 bases and J by 3 bases, with 7 bases left in between. The CDR3 consists of 14 residues. Researchers made TCR cDNA using 5'RACE template switching, and this step added a universal primer site and UMIs. TCRdb used MiXCR to reprocess the 5' RACE reads, holding one entry per CDR3 protein. The sample has a few hundred thousand distinct CDR3 sequences, roughly a sixth seen once; the top ten hold roughly 17%. This sequence joins TRBV5-1 and TRBJ2-1; D gene ambiguous. The source of this sequence is a man aged 18 to 35 who received the YFV17D yellow fever vaccine. Sequenced material: PBMCs, taken around 5 days after the first yellow fever vaccination. The CDR3 DNA reads as TGCGCCAGCAGCTTGGACACATTCTACAATGAGCAGTTCTTC. It specifies CASSLDTFYNEQFF.